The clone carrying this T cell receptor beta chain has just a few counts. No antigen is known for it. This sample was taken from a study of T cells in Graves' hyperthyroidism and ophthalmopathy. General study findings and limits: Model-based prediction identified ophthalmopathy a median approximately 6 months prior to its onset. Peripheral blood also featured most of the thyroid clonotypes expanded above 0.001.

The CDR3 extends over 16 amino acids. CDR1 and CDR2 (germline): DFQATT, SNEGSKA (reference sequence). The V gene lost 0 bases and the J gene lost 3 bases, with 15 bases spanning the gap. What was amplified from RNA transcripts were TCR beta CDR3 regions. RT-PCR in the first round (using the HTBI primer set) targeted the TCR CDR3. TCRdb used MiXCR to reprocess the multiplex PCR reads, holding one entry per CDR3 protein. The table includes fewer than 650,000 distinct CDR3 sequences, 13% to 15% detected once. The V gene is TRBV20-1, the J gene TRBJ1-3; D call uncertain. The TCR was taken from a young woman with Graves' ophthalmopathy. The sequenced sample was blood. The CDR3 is CSARDSGRTNGNTIYF. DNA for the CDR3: TGCAGTGCTAGAGATTCGGGCAGGACCAATGGAAACACCATATATTTT.